This T cell receptor (beta chain) was captured by sequencing in a study of cytomegalovirus exposure and HLA in healthy donors. Study-wide results and limits: For TCR beta chains, V- and J-gene trimming was later linked to a missense DCLRE1C variant. Common viral pathogens seemed to be connected with several of the most significant clusters, according to a later analysis.

Trimming at V came to 0 bases and at J to 7 bases, leaving 9 bases not matched to a gene. Germline loops: CDR1 SGDLS, CDR2 YYNGEE. The CDR3 consists of 16 residues. This cohort consisted of healthy bone marrow donors. This clone occurred a few times. Its cognate antigen is unknown. Vbeta (60) and Jbeta (13) primers were used in the PCR. Under the authors' procedure: Roughly 9.9 million shared chains were among the about 80 million unique TCR beta chains that a later analysis counted. Assay: immunoSEQ multiplex PCR; the TCRdb copy retains only in-frame clones and omits some. D and trimming come from the DNA, and the V and J calls and clone size come from that table. Of around 190,000 clones in the sample, less than 90% were seen once.

The sample comprised PBMCs. The chain joins TRBV9 to TRBJ1-5; 8 nucleotides line up with TRBD1. This sequence originates from a young woman in good health and CMV-seronegative. Here the CDR3 DNA reads TGTGCCAGCAGCGTAGGTGGACAGGGTATAAGACAGCCCCAGCATTTT. Translated, it gives CASSVGGQGIRQPQHF. The whole variable domain, filled in from reference TRBV9 and TRBJ1-5, reads DSGVTQTPKHLITATGQRVTLRCSPRSGDLSVYWYQQSLDQGLQFLIQYYNGEERAKGNILERFSAQQFPDLHSELNLSSLELGDSALYFCASSVGGQGIRQPQHFGDGTRLSIL.